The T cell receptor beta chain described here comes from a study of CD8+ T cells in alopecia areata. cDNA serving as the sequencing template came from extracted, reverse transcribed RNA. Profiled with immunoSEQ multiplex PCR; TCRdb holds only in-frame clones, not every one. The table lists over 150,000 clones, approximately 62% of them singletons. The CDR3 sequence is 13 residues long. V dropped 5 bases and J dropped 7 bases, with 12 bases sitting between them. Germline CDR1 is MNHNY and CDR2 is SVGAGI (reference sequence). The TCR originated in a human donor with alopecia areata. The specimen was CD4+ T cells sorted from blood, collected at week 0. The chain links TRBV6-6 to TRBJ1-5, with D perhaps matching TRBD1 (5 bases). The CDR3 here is CASSPQGNQPQHF. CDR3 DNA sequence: TGTGCCAGCAGTCCGCAGGGAAACCAGCCCCAGCATTTT.